This TCR beta chain is drawn from a study of Graves' ophthalmopathy and Graves' hyperthyroidism. Turning to this clonotype: Antigen specificity is unknown.

Uncontrolled infections, pregnancy, lactation or other autoimmune diseases led to patient exclusion. The PBMCs used were ones drawn from 8 to 10 ml of fresh peripheral blood. The TCR beta CDR3 regions underwent amplification from RNA transcripts. HTBI-primed first-round RT-PCR preceded second-round multiplex PCR. Using its own MiXCR run on the multiplex PCR reads, TCRdb lists one record per CDR3 protein. The data contain roughly 220,000 distinct CDR3 sequences, roughly 50% of them singletons. General observations from the study: Progression of ophthalmopathy was predicted by the model with less than 71% sensitivity and around 77% specificity. Most thyroid-expanded clonotypes exceeding 0.001 frequency were also found in blood.

Material: peripheral blood. This receptor was identified in an adult man with Graves' ophthalmopathy.

This CDR3 reads CASSRLPGDGGGANVLTF. For the CDR3, the DNA is TGCGCCAGCAGCCGCCTCCCGGGCGACGGAGGTGGGGCCAACGTCCTGACTTTC. J is TRBJ2-6 and V is TRBV5-1; D possibly corresponds to TRBD2 (5 bases). The CDR3 sequence is 18 residues long. Germline V gene sequence: CDR1 SGHRS, CDR2 YFSETQ. The V end lost 4 bases, the J end lost 3 bases, and 20 bases lay between the germline ends.